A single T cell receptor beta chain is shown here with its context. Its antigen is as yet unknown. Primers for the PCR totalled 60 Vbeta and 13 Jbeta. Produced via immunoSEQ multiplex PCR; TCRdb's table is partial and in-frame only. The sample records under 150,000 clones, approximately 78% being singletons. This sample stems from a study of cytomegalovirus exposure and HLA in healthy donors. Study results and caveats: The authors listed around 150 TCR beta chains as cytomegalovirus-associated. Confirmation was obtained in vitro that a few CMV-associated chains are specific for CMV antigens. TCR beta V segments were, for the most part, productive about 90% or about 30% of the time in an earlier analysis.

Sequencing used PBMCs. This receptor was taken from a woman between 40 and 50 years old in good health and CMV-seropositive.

CDR3 nucleotide sequence: TGCGCCAGCTCTCGACAGGGCAGAACGCGTGACACTGAAGCTTTCTTT. Encoded protein: CASSRQGRTRDTEAFF. This chain joins TRBV5-1 and TRBJ1-1; 7 bases agree with TRBD1. V shed 7 bases, J shed 3 bases, and the junction held 15 bases outside the gene matches. This CDR3 contains 16 residues. Per the germline V gene, CDR1 is SGHRS and CDR2 is YFSETQ.